Each of the 21 T cell receptor beta chains below was sequenced from the same sample in a study of CD8 T cells in ankylosing spondylitis. MiXCR, applied by TCRdb to the 5' RACE reads, yields one record per CDR3 protein. The table records under 200,000 distinct CDR3 sequences, 9.8% of them present only once. The specimen was blood, either unsorted or a sorted T cell fraction (not recorded which). The receptors come from a female donor with ankylosing spondylitis or in good health (not recorded which).

This clonotype has a handful of counts. The CDR3 region has the DNA TGTGCCAGCAGTTTAGGGCGGAACCAAGAGACCCAGTACTTC. Translated: CASSLGRNQETQYF. V usage is TRBV12-3 or TRBV12-4 and J usage is TRBJ2-5; no definite D call. The CDR3 contains 14 residues. V was cut by 1 base and J by 0 bases, with 6 bases left in between.

The chain has TRBV9 and TRBJ2-5; 7 bases are a match to TRBD2. CDR1 and CDR2 from the germline V gene are SGDLS and YYNGEE. V dropped 3 bases and J dropped 4; count of bases not matched to a gene: 6. CDR3 length: 14 residues. The CDR3 region is CASSEDSGSETQYF. CDR3 nucleotides: TGTGCCAGCAGCGAAGATAGCGGGTCAGAGACCCAGTACTTC.

This sequence joins TRBV6-2 or TRBV6-3 and TRBJ2-1; D might be TRBD2 (6 bases). The CDR3 has 15 residues. Trimming stripped 5 bases from V and 3 bases from J, with 14 bases between. From germline, CDR1 is MNHEY and CDR2 SVGEGT. The CDR3 sequence is CASSLRLGYYNEQFF. CDR3 DNA: TGTGCCAGCAGTCTTCGACTAGGGTACTACAATGAGCAGTTCTTC.

This clonotype was seen at least ten times. The V gene is TRBV10-3, the J gene TRBJ1-2; 8 nucleotides agree with TRBD1. Germline V lookup: CDR1 ENHRY, CDR2 SYGVKD. After removal of 4 bases from V and 8 bases from J, the junction contained 21 bases not matched to a gene. CDR3 size: 18 residues. The CDR3 DNA follows: TGTGCCATCAGTGCCCTGATTCTGCGGACAGGGAAGGAAGGAGGCTACACCTTC. It encodes CAISALILRTGKEGGYTF.

This clonotype was seen many times. The V gene is TRBV6-6, the J gene TRBJ2-1; 7 bases line up with TRBD2. Germline trimming cut 5 bases from V and 8 bases from J; bases unmatched to any gene: 3. The CDR3 spans 12 residues. Germline values: CDR1 MNHNY, CDR2 SVGAGI (reference sequence). This chain's CDR3 is CASSRLADEQFF. CDR3 in DNA: TGTGCCAGCAGTCGACTAGCCGATGAGCAGTTCTTC.

The rearrangement links TRBV4-3 to TRBJ2-7; D may match TRBD1 or TRBD2 (5 bases each). V lost 3 bases and J 4 bases, leaving 13 bases between the germline ends. Germline CDR1 LGHNA, CDR2 YSLEER. The CDR3 has 14 residues. CDR3 amino acids: CASSQEVDSYEQYF. The CDR3 bases are TGCGCCAGCAGCCAGGAGGTCGACAGTTACGAGCAGTACTTC.

This clonotype was detected a few times. The V call is TRBV6-5, the J call TRBJ2-2, with a tentative D call TRBD1 (5 bases). This CDR3 is 17 amino acids long. CDR1 and CDR2 (germline): MNHEY, SVGAGI. Trimming removed 4 bases from V and 3 bases from J, with 18 bases in between. The CDR3 DNA follows: TGTGCCAGCAGTTCCCACTGGGTAGGGGAAGACACCGGGGAGCTGTTTTTT. Translated, it gives CASSSHWVGEDTGELFF.

This clonotype has at least ten counts. CDR3 nucleotides: TGCGCCAGCAGCCAAGATCGAGGACAGGGGAACTACGAGCAGTACTTC. This encodes CASSQDRGQGNYEQYF. V usage is TRBV4-3 and J usage is TRBJ2-7; TRBD1 matches 9 bases. The CDR3 is 16 residues long. V lost 0 bases, J lost 3 bases, and 6 bases stayed unmatched. Germline loops: CDR1 LGHNA, CDR2 YSLEER.

The chain couples TRBV5-1 to TRBJ2-7; perhaps TRBD2 as D (6 bases). Trimming cost V 1 base and J 5 bases, with 10 bases left between them. This CDR3 spans 13 amino acids. Germline CDR1 and CDR2: SGHRS and YFSETQ. The CDR3 region is CASSLPSSDEQYF. CDR3 coding DNA: TGCGCCAGCAGCTTGCCCTCTAGCGACGAGCAGTACTTC.

CDR3 protein: CASSLPESYGYTF. CDR3 DNA: TGTGCCAGCAGTTTACCGGAATCCTATGGCTACACCTTC. The genes are TRBV28 and TRBJ1-2; the D is unclear. CDR1 and CDR2 from the germline V gene are MDHEN and SYDVKM. This CDR3 region has 13 residues. The V end lost 2 bases, the J end lost 4 bases, and 8 bases lay between the germline ends.

Worth noting for this clonotype: The DNA is left out, because the CDR3 cannot be placed on it with certainty; the CDR3 is given as TCRdb lists it. The chain is built from TRBV6-5 and TRBJ2-2; TRBD1 is the table's D call and was not checked against the DNA. The CDR3 is 17 residues long, counting both termini. Germline values: CDR1 MNHEY, CDR2 SVGAGI. CDR3 protein: CASSYDGTGDSGELFFF.

The chain recombines TRBV13 with TRBJ2-7; maybe TRBD2 (6 bases). Germline lookup yields CDR1 PRHDT and CDR2 FYEKMQ (reference sequence). The CDR3 is 15 amino acids. Trimming left V 3 bases short and J 5 bases short, with 17 bases between. The DNA of the CDR3 is TGTGCCAGCAGCTTGCGGCAGGGAGGTCGTAACGAGCAGTACTTC. Translating gives CASSLRQGGRNEQYF.

The CDR3 DNA reads as TGCAGTGCTAGACTCGGGGCGCACAATGAGCAGTTCTTC. This sequence encodes CSARLGAHNEQFF. V is TRBV20-1 and J is TRBJ2-1; D might be TRBD1 or TRBD2, each matching 5 bases. Looked up from germline, CDR1 is DFQATT and CDR2 is SNEGSKA (reference sequence). Between the trimmed V and J ends, which lost 2 bases and 5 bases, there was a span of 10 bases. The CDR3 has 13 residues.

This clonotype was found a few times. The J gene is TRBJ1-1, the V gene TRBV27, with D uncertain. CDR1 MNHEY and CDR2 SMNVEV come from the germline V gene (reference sequence). Trimming took 5 bases from V and 5 from J, leaving 15 bases between them. The CDR3 loop spans 14 amino acids. The chain's CDR3 is CASSPQSGWTEAFF. The CDR3 region has the DNA TGTGCCAGCAGTCCCCAATCGGGATGGACTGAAGCTTTCTTT.

This clonotype was observed at least ten times. This chain connects TRBV20-1 to TRBJ2-1, with D perhaps assigned TRBD1 or TRBD2 (5 bases each). The length of the CDR3 is 12 residues. The germline V and J ends were trimmed by 4 bases and 6 bases, with 10 bases remaining between them. Germline V gives CDR1 DFQATT, CDR2 SNEGSKA (reference sequence). The DNA for the CDR3 is TGCAGTGCTACCCGGGACGGCAATGAGCAGTTCTTC. Encoded protein: CSATRDGNEQFF.

This clonotype was seen at least ten times. J is TRBJ2-7 and V is TRBV7-9; a possible D gene is TRBD1 (5 bases). Germline CDR1 reads SEHNR; CDR2 reads FQNEAQ (reference sequence). The CDR3 consists of 13 residues. Trimming pared 1 base from V and 4 bases from J, leaving 8 bases between. This CDR3 reads CASSLVTGYEQYF. The CDR3 DNA reads TGTGCCAGCAGCTTAGTTACAGGTTACGAGCAGTACTTC.

This clonotype appeared a few times. The chain is built from TRBV20-1 and TRBJ2-1; D perhaps matches TRBD2 (6 bases). V lost 1 base and J lost 0, with 16 bases in between. Germline-derived CDR1 and CDR2 are DFQATT and SNEGSKA (reference sequence). The CDR3 is 17 amino acids. The DNA for the CDR3 is TGCAGTGCTAGAGGTTTAGCGGAGCTTGGCTCCTACAATGAGCAGTTCTTC. Its protein is CSARGLAELGSYNEQFF.

V and J are TRBV20-1 and TRBJ2-1; 10 nucleotides line up with TRBD2. Trimming cost V 5 bases and J 6 bases; bases outside gene matches: 1. Germline lookup yields CDR1 DFQATT and CDR2 SNEGSKA (reference sequence). The CDR3 runs to 12 residues. The CDR3 DNA reads TGCAGTGCTCCTAGCGGGAGCAATGAGCAGTTCTTC. It yields the protein CSAPSGSNEQFF.

In this sample, this clonotype turned up many times. The chain has TRBV7-2 and TRBJ2-7; 9 nucleotides line up with TRBD2. V trimming: 5 bases; J trimming: 2 bases; junction bases outside the gene matches: 4. Germline CDR1 is SGHTA and CDR2 is FQGNSA. This CDR3 has 14 amino acids. The CDR3 sequence is CASSQAGGAYEQYF. The CDR3 nucleotides read TGTGCCAGCAGCCAGGCGGGAGGGGCCTACGAGCAGTACTTC.

The genes are TRBV4-2 and TRBJ1-2; the match to TRBD1 covers 7 bases. From germline, CDR1 is LGHNA and CDR2 YNFKEQ. J lost 7 bases, V lost 1 base, and 6 bases had no gene match. The CDR3 length is 14 residues. CDR3 residues: CASSQGPRDSGYTF. Written as DNA, the CDR3 is TGTGCCAGCAGCCAAGGACCTCGGGACAGTGGCTACACCTTC.

This clonotype turned up a few times. For the CDR3, the DNA is TGTGCCAGCAGGTCACAGGGGGCGAGATTGGGGGCTTTCTTT. Translation: CASRSQGARLGAFF. The chain combines TRBV28 with TRBJ1-1, with 9 bases identical to TRBD1. Trimming at V came to 6 bases and at J to 11 bases, leaving 13 bases not matched to a gene. The CDR3 loop spans 14 amino acids. Germline CDR1 MDHEN, CDR2 SYDVKM.